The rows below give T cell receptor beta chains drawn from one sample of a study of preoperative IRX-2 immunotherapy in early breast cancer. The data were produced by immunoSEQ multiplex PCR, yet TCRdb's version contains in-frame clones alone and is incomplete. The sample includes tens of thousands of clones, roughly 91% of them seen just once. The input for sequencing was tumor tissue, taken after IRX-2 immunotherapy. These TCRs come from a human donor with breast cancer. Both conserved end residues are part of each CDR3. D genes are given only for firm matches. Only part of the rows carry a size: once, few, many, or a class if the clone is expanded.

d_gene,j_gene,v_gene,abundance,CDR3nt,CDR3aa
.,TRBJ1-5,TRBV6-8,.,TGTGCCAGCAGTTACGCCGGGGAACAGCCCCAGCATTTT,CASSYAGEQPQHF
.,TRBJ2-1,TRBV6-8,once,TGTGCCAGCAGTCTCGGACAGCTAGGGGACAATGAGCAGTTCTTC,CASSLGQLGDNEQFF
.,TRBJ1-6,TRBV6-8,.,TGTGCCAGCAGTCCCTACGGGCCTCTCGACGGCACCTATAATTCACCCCTCCACTTT,CASSPYGPLDGTYNSPLHF
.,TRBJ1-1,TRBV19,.,TGTGCCAGTAGTGAAGAGATCCTAAACACTGAAGCTTTCTTT,CASSEEILNTEAFF
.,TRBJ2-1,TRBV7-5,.,TGTGCCAGCAGCTTTGCGGGAGGCGGGATCGATGAGCAGTTCTTC,CASSFAGGGIDEQFF
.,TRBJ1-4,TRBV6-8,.,TGTGCCAGCAGTTACGGGCCAGGGCTTGTGGGAACTAATGAAAAACTGTTTTTT,CASSYGPGLVGTNEKLFF
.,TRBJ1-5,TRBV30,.,TGTGCCTGGAGTGGGGGAACGGGTCAGCCCCAGCATTTT,CAWSGGTGQPQHF
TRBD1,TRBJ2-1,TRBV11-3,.,TGTGCCAGCAGCTTCACCGGGACAGGCTACAATGAGCAGTTCTTC,CASSFTGTGYNEQFF
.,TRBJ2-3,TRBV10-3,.,TGTGCCATCAGTGAGTCGACAGATACGCAGTATTTT,CAISESTDTQYF
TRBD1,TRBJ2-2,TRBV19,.,TGTGCCAGTAGCCCGACAGGGGTCAGAACCGGGGAGCTGTTTTTT,CASSPTGVRTGELFF
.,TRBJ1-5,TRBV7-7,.,TGTGCCAGCAGCTTGGGTTACAGGAGGGACCAGCCCCAGCATTTT,CASSLGYRRDQPQHF
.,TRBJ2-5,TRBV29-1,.,TGCAGCGGTAGCGAGACACAAGAGACCCAGTACTTC,CSGSETQETQYF
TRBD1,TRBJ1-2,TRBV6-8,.,TGTGCCAGCAGTGAGGGGACAGGTAGCTATGGCTACACCTTC,CASSEGTGSYGYTF
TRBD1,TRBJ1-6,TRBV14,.,TGTGCCAGCAGCTTGGGAGGGGGCAATTCACCCCTCCACTTT,CASSLGGGNSPLHF
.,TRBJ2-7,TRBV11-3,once,TGTGCCAGCAGCTTCTTAGCGATGCGGGACGAGCAGTACTTC,CASSFLAMRDEQYF
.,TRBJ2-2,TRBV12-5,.,TGTGCTAGTGGGTCTCTCACAGCCGGGGAGCTGTTTTTT,CASGSLTAGELFF
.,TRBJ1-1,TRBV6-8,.,TGTGCCAGCAGTTACTCGGGGCGGTCGAACACTGAAGCTTTCTTT,CASSYSGRSNTEAFF
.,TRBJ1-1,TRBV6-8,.,TGTGCCAGCAGTTACCGTCCGGCCGGGGGGGGTGAAGCTTTCTTT,CASSYRPAGGGEAFF
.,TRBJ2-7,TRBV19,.,TGTGCCAGTAGTTGGGGGATCTCCTACGAGCAGTACTTC,CASSWGISYEQYF
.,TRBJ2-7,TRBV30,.,TGTGCCTGGAGTGTACTTCGTGGGACGAGATCCTACGAGCAGTACTTC,CAWSVLRGTRSYEQYF
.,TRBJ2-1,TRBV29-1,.,TGCAGCGCTGGCGGCAGCTCCTACAATGAGCAGTTCTTC,CSAGGSSYNEQFF
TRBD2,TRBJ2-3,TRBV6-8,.,TGTGCCAGCAGCCCCAAGGGGTCGGGGGGGCGGAATACGCAGTATTTT,CASSPKGSGGRNTQYF
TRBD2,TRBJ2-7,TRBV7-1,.,TGTGCCAGCAGCTTCGCGGGAGGTGGTTACGAGCAGTACTTC,CASSFAGGGYEQYF
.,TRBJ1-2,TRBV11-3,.,TGTGCCAGCAGTTCTTTTCAGGGGTCCTATGGCTACACCTTC,CASSSFQGSYGYTF
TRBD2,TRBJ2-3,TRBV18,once,TGTGCCAGCTCCCTGGTAGCGGGGACTTCTAGCACAGATACGCAGTATTTT,CASSLVAGTSSTDTQYF
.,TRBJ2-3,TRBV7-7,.,TGTGCCAGCAGCTGGGGTGGCGGGATCACAGATACGCAGTATTTT,CASSWGGGITDTQYF
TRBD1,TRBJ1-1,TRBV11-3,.,TGTGCCAGCAGCCAGAGACAGGGACGGAACACTGAAGCTTTCTTT,CASSQRQGRNTEAFF
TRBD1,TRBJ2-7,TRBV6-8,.,TGTGCCAGCAGTTTATACAGGGGACCCCCCTACGAGCAGTACTTC,CASSLYRGPPYEQYF
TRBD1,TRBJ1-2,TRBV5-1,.,TGCGCCAGCAGCTTCGTCAGCGGACAGGGGTCCAGTGGCTACACCTTC,CASSFVSGQGSSGYTF
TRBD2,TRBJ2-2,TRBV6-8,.,TGTGCCAGCAGTTACTCGCTAGCGGCGAACACCGGGGAGCTGTTTTTT,CASSYSLAANTGELFF
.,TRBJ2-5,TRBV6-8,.,TGTGCCAGCAGCCCCGGCCTGGGGGCCTACCAAGAGACCCAGTACTTC,CASSPGLGAYQETQYF
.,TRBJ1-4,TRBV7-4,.,TGTGCCAGCCGCCCGAGATTGGGTGAAAAACTGTTTTTT,CASRPRLGEKLFF
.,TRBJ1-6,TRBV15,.,TGTGCCACCAGCAGAGGACATCTTCAGTCGGGTTCACCCCTCCACTTT,CATSRGHLQSGSPLHF
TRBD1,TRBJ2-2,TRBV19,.,TGTGCCAGTAGTATAGGACAGGGGGCCGGGGAGCTGTTTTTT,CASSIGQGAGELFF
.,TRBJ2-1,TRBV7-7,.,TGTGCCAGCAGCTTGGGTCTTGGGATAAGATACAATGAGCAGTTCTTC,CASSLGLGIRYNEQFF
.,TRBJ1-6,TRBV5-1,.,TGCGCCAGCAGCTTGGTCGCAGGTAGTAATTCACCCCTCCACTTT,CASSLVAGSNSPLHF
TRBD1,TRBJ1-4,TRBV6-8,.,TGTGCCAGCAGTCACCGACAGGGTTTTAATGAAAAACTGTTTTTT,CASSHRQGFNEKLFF
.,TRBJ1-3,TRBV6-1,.,TGTGCCAGCAGTGAAGGAGTCCGTACTCACGGAAACACCATATATTTT,CASSEGVRTHGNTIYF
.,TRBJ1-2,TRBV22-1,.,TGTGCCAGCAGTGGGCCCTCATGGGACAGCAACTATGGCTACACCTTC,CASSGPSWDSNYGYTF
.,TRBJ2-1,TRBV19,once,TGTGCCAGTAGTATAAACCTTATCAATGAGCAGTTCTTC,CASSINLINEQFF
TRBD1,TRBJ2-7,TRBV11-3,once,TGTGCCAGCAGCCGAACAGGGGGCCCAATCTACGAGCAGTACTTC,CASSRTGGPIYEQYF
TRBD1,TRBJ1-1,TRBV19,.,TGTGCCAGTATCCCGACAGGGTGGACTGAAGCTTTCTTT,CASIPTGWTEAFF
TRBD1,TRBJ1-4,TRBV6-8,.,TGTGCCAGCAGTTGGGACAGTGACAATGAAAAACTGTTTTTT,CASSWDSDNEKLFF
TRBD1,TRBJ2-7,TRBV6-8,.,TGTGCCAGCAGTTATACAGGGGAATCTGTCTACGAGCAGTACTTC,CASSYTGESVYEQYF
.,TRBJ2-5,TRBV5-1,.,TGCGCCAGCAGCTTGGGGGTCGCGGGACCCCGAGAGACCCAGTACTTC,CASSLGVAGPRETQYF
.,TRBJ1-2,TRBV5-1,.,TGCGCCAGCAGCTCGTCAGTTCTTACAGGTGCACGAGGCTACACCTTC,CASSSSVLTGARGYTF
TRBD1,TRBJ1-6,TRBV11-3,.,TGTGCCAGCAGACCGACAGGGGAGAATTCACCCCTCCACTTT,CASRPTGENSPLHF
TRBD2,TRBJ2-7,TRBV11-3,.,TGTGCCAGCAGCCTGGCCCTCGGGGCGGGAGACCGCGAGCAGTACTTC,CASSLALGAGDREQYF
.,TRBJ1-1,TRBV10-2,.,TGCGCCAGCATTTCTTTTTATGGGAACACTGAAGCTTTCTTT,CASISFYGNTEAFF
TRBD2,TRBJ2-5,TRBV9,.,TGTGCCAGCAGCGTAGATGTAGCGGGGAAAGAGACCCAGTACTTC,CASSVDVAGKETQYF
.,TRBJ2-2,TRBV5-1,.,TGCGCCAGCAGCTTGGTGCCGAACACCGGGGAGCTGTTTTTT,CASSLVPNTGELFF
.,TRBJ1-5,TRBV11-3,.,TGTGCCAGCAGCTTTGAGTGGGACAACAATCAGCCCCAGCATTTT,CASSFEWDNNQPQHF
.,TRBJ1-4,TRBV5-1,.,TGCGCCAGCAGCCCCGGGACCAGTTCAACTAATGAAAAACTGTTTTTT,CASSPGTSSTNEKLFF
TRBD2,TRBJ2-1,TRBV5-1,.,TGCGCCAGCAGCTGGGGGACTAGCGGGGCTGATGAGCAGTTCTTC,CASSWGTSGADEQFF
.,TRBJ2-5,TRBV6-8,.,TGTACCAGCAGCCTTGATCAGGGACAAGAGACCCAGTACTTC,CTSSLDQGQETQYF
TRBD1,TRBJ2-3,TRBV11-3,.,TGTGCCAGCAGCGGACAGGGGGCTAACACAGATACGCAGTATTTT,CASSGQGANTDTQYF
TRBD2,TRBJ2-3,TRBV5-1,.,TGCGCCAGCAGCTTGGCGTCTAGCGGGATCACAGATACGCAGTATTTT,CASSLASSGITDTQYF
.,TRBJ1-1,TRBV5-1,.,TGCGCCAGCAGCTCGGACGGATCGTGGTACACTGAAGCTTTCTTT,CASSSDGSWYTEAFF